This T cell receptor beta chain was obtained from a study of a mutant IDH1 vaccine in newly diagnosed glioma. On the study more broadly: The first vaccination came 4-6 weeks after radiotherapy alone, or with temozolomide cycles.

About this clone itself: Its antigen is not identified.

Method: immunoSEQ multiplex PCR; TCRdb's copy keeps in-frame clones and lacks some. The sample has approximately 61,000 clones; 81% are singletons. Regarding time point: week 35, safety follow-up. Vaccinated patients received 300 ug of mutant IDH1 20-mer peptide per dose, with topical imiquimod. Source: PBMCs, taken from a glioma patient whose treatment included an IDH1 peptide vaccine. The clonotype originates from a man aged 35 to 55 with glioma.

The CDR3 DNA is TGTGCCAGCAGCCAAGCACGAGACCCTAGCGGGTCGCAGTTCTTC. Protein sequence: CASSQARDPSGSQFF. The chain couples TRBV4-2 to TRBJ2-1; 8 bases match TRBD2. The CDR3 is 15 amino acids. The junction had 11 bases not matched to a gene; V was cut back by 1 base and J by 12 bases. CDR1 LGHNA and CDR2 YNFKEQ come from the germline V gene.